The source of this T cell receptor beta chain is a study of blood T cell repertoires in COVID-19 (TCRdb year 2020). Describing the broader study: Collaborator samples came from the United States, Italy and Spain and covered acute and convalescent phases of COVID-19. The prospective study material was composed of cDNA or gDNA derived from T cells, B-cell-depleted T cells, or PBMCs. Nearly every sample came with metadata listing a de-identified subject ID, COVID-19 status, age in years and sex. The samples were drawn from two sources: the first 160 participants of the ongoing ImmuneRACE study, and 950 to 1,500 subjects contributed by 6 global collaborators. Deeply sampled blood TCRbeta repertoires from subjects exposed to, actively infected with, or recovered from COVID-19 were included in the dataset. The repertoires were released in a freely available public database meant as a resource for research on the immune response to SARS-CoV-2. Where available, HLA class I and class II types were taken from metadata supplied by the sample provider and were not determined by assay-based typing.

Results the study describes overall, beyond this receptor: How much clinical and demographic metadata was included differed by source and by participant, and the metadata was provided uncurated.

Participants in the prospective study were enrolled through a virtual design, were aged about 18 to 100 years, and lived in roughly 24 United States geographic areas. To assign participants to cohorts, the prospective study relied on clinical history that participants themselves reported in a screening survey and a study questionnaire. ImmuneRACE Cohort 3 recovered participants were defined by two consecutive negative NP/OP PCR tests, healthcare professional clearance, or symptom resolution. In the prospective study, whole blood, serum and a nasopharyngeal or oropharyngeal swab were collected from each participant by mobile phlebotomists. Additional blood draws and questionnaires over a roughly two-month period could optionally be provided by prospective study participants. Before DNA extraction, blood samples from the prospective study were shipped at room temperature or frozen. According to the germline V gene, CDR1 reads SGDLS and CDR2 reads YYNGEE. Relative to germline, V is missing 4 bases and J is missing 8 bases, with 17 bases of the junction outside any gene match. From the cysteine up to the phenylalanine, the CDR3 has a length of 18 residues. This entry keeps only the CDR3 DNA: 54 bases, framed from base 1.

TCRbeta CDR3 regions were amplified from genomic DNA using the immunoSEQ Assay, a bias-controlled multiplex PCR. Concerning the study's data processing: Within the assay, amplification of reference gene primers was used to estimate how many nucleated cells each sample contained. To quantify the absolute abundance of each unique TCRbeta CDR3 rearrangement, sequence reads were collapsed and filtered. For each sample, productive Simpson clonality was calculated as the square root of Simpson's diversity index over productive rearrangements. In its TCRdb copy, this immuneACCESS table keeps in-frame sequences only and misses some clones. Where compared with another copy, unresolved V genes explain less than half of these, and the others have no known cause. V and J calls and clone size are those listed in that table; D and trimming were worked out from the DNA. The sample includes fewer than 350,000 clones, with around nine tenths observed a single time. The ten largest make up roughly 6.3% of the sample.

Concerning this clone: Its specific antigen is unknown. No clone much larger than this one lies a single base away; base qualities are absent.

The V and J genes are TRBV9 and TRBJ2-2; 10 middle bases align to TRBD1. This TCR was sampled from a woman in her 40s who had recovered from COVID-19. Sequencing was performed on PBMCs or T cells enriched from blood (not recorded which). The CDR3 protein is CASSRLAPGTGVSGELFF. The DNA is as follows: TGTGCCAGCAGCCGACTTGCCCCCGGGACAGGGGTATCGGGGGAGCTGTTTTTT.